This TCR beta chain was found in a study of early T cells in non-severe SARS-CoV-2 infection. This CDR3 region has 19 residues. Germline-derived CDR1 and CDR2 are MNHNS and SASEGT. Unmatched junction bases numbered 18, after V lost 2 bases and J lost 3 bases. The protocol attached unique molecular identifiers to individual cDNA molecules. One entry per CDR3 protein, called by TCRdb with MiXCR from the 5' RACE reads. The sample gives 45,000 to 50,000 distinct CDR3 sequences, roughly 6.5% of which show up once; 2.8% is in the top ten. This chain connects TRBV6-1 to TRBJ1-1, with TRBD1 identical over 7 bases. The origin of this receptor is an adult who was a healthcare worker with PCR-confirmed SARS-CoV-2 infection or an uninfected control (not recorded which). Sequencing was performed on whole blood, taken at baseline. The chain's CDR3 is CASSEKTGQRGYYDTEAFF. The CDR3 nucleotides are TGTGCCAGCAGTGAAAAGACGGGACAGAGGGGGTATTACGACACTGAAGCTTTCTTT.